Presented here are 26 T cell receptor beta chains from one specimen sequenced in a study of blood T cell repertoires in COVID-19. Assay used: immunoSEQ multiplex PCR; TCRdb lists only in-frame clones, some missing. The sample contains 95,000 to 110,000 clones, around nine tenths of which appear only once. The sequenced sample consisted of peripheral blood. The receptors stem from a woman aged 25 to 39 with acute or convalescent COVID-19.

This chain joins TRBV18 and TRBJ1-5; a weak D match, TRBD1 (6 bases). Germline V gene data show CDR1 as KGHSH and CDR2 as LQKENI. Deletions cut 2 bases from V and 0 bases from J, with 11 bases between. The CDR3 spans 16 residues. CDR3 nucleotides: TGTGCCAGCTCACCAAGGGCAGGGGATAGCAATCAGCCCCAGCATTTT. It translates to CASSPRAGDSNQPQHF. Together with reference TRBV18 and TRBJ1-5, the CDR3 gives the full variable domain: NAGVMQNPRHLVRRRGQEARLRCSPMKGHSHVYWYRQLPEEGLKFMVYLQKENIIDESGMPKERFSAEFPKEGPSILRIQQVVRGDSAAYFCASSPRAGDSNQPQHFGDGTRLSIL.

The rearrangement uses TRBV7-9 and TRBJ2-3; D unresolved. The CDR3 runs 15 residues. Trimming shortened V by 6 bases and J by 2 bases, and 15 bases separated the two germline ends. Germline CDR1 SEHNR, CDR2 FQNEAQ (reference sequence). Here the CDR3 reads CASSPRNTHTDTQYF. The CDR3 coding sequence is TGTGCCAGCAGTCCGAGGAACACGCACACAGATACGCAGTATTTT.

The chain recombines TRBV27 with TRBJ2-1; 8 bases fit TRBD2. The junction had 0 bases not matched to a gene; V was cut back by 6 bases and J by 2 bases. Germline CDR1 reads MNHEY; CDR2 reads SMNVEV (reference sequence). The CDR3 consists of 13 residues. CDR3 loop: CASSGGAYNEQFF. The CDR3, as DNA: TGTGCCAGCAGCGGGGGGGCCTACAATGAGCAGTTCTTC.

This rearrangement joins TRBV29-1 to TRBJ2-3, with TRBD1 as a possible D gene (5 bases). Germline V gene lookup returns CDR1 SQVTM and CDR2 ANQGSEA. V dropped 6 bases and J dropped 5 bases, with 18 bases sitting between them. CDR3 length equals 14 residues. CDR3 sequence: CSVALSIGVDTQYF. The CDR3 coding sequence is TGCAGCGTCGCCCTATCAATAGGGGTAGATACGCAGTATTTT.

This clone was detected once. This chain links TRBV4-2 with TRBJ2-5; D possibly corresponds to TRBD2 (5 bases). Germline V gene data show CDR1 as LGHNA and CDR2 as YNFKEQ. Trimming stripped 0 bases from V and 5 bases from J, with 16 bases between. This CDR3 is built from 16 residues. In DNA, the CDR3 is TGTGCCAGCAGCCAAGATCCCCAGGCCCCGGGGGAGACCCAGTACTTC. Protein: CASSQDPQAPGETQYF.

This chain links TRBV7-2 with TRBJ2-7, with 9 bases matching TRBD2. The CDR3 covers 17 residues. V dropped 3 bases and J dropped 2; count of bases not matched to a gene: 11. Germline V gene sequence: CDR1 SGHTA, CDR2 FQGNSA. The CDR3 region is CASSFNSPTSGTYEQYF. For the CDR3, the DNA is TGTGCCAGCAGCTTCAACTCCCCGACTAGCGGAACCTACGAGCAGTACTTC. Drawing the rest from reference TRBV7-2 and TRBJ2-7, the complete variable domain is GAGVSQSPSNKVTEKGKDVELRCDPISGHTALYWYRQSLGQGLEFLIYFQGNSAPDKSGLPSDRFSAERTGGSVSTLTIQRTQQEDSAVYLCASSFNSPTSGTYEQYFGPGTRLTVT.

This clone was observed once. CDR3 nucleotide sequence: TGTGCCAGCAGCACAGACAGGGATTCCTATGGCTACACCTTC. This gives the protein CASSTDRDSYGYTF. The chain recombines TRBV5-8 with TRBJ1-2, with 7 bases identical to TRBD1. The CDR3 consists of 14 residues. Per the germline V gene, CDR1 is SGHTS and CDR2 is YDEGEE. J lost 4 bases, V lost 4 bases, and 7 bases had no gene match.

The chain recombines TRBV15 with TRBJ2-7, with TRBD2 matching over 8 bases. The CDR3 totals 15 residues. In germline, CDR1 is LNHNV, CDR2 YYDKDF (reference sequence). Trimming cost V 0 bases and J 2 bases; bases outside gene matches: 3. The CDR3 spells CATSRELAVTYEQYF. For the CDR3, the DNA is TGTGCCACCAGCAGAGAACTAGCGGTGACCTACGAGCAGTACTTC.

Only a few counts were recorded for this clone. Here the CDR3 reads CASSQEGRSGSYEQYF. In DNA, the CDR3 is TGTGCCAGCAGCCAAGAGGGGAGGAGCGGATCCTACGAGCAGTACTTC. J is TRBJ2-7 and V is TRBV3-1 (or the pseudogene TRBV3-2); possible D gene TRBD2, 6 bases. V dropped 0 bases and J dropped 1 base, with 13 bases sitting between them. CDR1 and CDR2 (germline): LGHDT, YNNKEL (reference sequence). This CDR3 spans 16 amino acids.

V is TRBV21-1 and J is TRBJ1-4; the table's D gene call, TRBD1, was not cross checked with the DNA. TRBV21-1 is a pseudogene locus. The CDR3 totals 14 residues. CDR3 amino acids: CASSKIETGSNLFF. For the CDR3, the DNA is TGTGCCAGCAGCAAAATTGAGACAGGGTCCAATCTGTTTTTT.

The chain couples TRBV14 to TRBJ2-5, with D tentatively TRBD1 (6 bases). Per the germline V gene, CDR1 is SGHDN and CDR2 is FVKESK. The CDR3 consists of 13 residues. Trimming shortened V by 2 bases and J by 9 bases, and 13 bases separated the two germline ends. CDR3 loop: CASSQSGAGAQYF. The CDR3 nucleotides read TGTGCCAGCAGCCAATCAGGGGCCGGGGCCCAGTACTTC.

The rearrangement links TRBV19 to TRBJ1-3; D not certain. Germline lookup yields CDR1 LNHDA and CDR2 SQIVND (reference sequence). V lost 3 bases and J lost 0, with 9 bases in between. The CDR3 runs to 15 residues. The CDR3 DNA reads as TGTGCCAGTAGTATCACTCGGAGCTCTGGAAACACCATATATTTT. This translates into CASSITRSSGNTIYF.

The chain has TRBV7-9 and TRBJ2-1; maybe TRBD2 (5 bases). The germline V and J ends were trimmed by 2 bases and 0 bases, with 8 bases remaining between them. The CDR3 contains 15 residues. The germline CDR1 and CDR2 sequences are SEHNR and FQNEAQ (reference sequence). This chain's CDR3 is CASSLLSGSYNEQFF. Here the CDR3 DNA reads TGTGCCAGCAGCTTATTAAGCGGCTCCTACAATGAGCAGTTCTTC.

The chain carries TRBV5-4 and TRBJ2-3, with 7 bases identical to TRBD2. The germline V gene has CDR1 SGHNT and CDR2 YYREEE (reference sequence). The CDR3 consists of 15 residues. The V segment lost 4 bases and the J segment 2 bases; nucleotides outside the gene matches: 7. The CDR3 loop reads CASSGDGGTTDTQYF. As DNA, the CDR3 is TGTGCCAGCAGCGGGGACGGGGGGACCACAGATACGCAGTATTTT.

This CDR3 reads CASSPITIGLSGPGDEQFF. In DNA, the CDR3 is TGTGCCAGCAGCCCGATCACAATAGGACTTTCCGGCCCTGGCGATGAGCAGTTCTTC. The chain combines TRBV3-1 (or the pseudogene TRBV3-2) with TRBJ2-1, with a weak D call TRBD2 (5 bases). The CDR3 extends over 19 amino acids. CDR1 is LGHDT and CDR2 is YNNKEL in the germline V gene (reference sequence). V lost 4 bases, J lost 8 bases, and 30 bases lay in between.

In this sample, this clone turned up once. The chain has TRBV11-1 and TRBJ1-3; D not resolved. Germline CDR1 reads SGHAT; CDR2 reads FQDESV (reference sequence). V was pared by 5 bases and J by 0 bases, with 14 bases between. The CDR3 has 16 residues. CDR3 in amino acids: CASSQPDWSSGNTIYF. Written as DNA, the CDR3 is TGTGCCAGCAGCCAACCTGACTGGAGCTCTGGAAACACCATATATTTT.

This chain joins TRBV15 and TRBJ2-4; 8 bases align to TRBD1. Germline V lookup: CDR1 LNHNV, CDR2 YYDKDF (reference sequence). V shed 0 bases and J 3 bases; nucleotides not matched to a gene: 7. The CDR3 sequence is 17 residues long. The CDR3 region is CATSRDRRTGGKNIQYF. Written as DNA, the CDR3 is TGTGCCACCAGCAGAGACAGAAGAACAGGGGGCAAAAACATTCAGTACTTC.

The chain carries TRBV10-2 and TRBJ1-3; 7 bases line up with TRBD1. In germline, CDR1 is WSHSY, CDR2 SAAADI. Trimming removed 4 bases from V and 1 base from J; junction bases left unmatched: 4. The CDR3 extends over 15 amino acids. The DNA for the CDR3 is TGCGCCAGCAGTGCGGGACAGATTTCTGGAAACACCATATATTTT. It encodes CASSAGQISGNTIYF.

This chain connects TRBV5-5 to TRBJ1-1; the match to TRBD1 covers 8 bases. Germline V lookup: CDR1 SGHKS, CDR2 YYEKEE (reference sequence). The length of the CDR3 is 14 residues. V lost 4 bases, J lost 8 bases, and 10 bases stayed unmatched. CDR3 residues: CASSLLDRAGEAFF. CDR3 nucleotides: TGTGCCAGCAGCCTTTTGGACAGGGCTGGAGAAGCTTTCTTT.

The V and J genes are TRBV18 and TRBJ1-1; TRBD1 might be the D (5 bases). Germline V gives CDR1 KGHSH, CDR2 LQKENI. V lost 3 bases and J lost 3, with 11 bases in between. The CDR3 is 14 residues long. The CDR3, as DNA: TGTGCCAGCTCACCGGGGGGGTGGGACACTGAAGCTTTCTTT. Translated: CASSPGGWDTEAFF.

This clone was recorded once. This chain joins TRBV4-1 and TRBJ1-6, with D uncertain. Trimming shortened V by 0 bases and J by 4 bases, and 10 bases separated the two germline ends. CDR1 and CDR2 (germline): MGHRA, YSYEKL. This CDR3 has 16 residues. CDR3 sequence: CASSQDNEGYNSPLHF. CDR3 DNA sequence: TGCGCCAGCAGCCAAGATAACGAGGGATATAATTCACCCCTCCACTTT.

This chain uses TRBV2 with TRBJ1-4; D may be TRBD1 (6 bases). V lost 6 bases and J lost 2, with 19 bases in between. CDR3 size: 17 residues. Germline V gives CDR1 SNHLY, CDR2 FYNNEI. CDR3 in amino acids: CASRDHRARGTNEKLFF. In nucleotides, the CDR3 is TGTGCCAGCAGGGACCACAGGGCCAGGGGCACTAATGAAAAACTGTTTTTT.

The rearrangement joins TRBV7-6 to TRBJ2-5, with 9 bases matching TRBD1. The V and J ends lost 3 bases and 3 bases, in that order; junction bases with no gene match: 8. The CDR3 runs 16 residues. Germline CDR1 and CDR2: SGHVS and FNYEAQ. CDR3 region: CASSLGGQGIKETQYF. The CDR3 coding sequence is TGTGCCAGCAGCTTGGGGGGACAGGGAATTAAAGAGACCCAGTACTTC. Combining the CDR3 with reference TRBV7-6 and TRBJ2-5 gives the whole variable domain GAGVSQSPRYKVTKRGQDVALRCDPISGHVSLYWYRQALGQGPEFLTYFNYEAQQDKSGLPNDRFSAERPEGSISTLTIQRTEQRDSAMYRCASSLGGQGIKETQYFGPGTRLLVL.

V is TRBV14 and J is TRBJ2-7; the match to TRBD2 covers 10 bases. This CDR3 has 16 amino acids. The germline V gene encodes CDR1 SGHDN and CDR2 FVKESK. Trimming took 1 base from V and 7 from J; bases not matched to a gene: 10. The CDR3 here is CASSQVGSGSGGEQYF. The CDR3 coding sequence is TGTGCCAGCAGCCAAGTCGGGAGTGGTAGCGGGGGGGAGCAGTACTTC. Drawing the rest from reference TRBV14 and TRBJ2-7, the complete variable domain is EAGVTQFPSHSVIEKGQTVTLRCDPISGHDNLYWYRRVMGKEIKFLLHFVKESKQDESGMPNNRFLAERTGGTYSTLKVQPAELEDSGVYFCASSQVGSGSGGEQYFGPGTRLTVT.

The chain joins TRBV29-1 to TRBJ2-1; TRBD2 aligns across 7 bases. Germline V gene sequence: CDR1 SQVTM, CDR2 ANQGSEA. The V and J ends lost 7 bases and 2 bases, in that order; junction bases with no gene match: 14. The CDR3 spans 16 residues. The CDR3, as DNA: TGCAGCGCCCAAGGCCCGATGGCGGGGGCCTACAATGAGCAGTTCTTC. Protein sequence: CSAQGPMAGAYNEQFF.

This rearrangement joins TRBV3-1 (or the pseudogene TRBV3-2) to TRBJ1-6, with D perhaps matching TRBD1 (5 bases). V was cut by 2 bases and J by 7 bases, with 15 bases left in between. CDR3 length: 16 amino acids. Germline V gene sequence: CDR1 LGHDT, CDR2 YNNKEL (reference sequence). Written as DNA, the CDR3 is TGTGCCAGCAGCCAATATGTTGCAGGGTTGAATTCACCCCTCCACTTT. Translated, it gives CASSQYVAGLNSPLHF.